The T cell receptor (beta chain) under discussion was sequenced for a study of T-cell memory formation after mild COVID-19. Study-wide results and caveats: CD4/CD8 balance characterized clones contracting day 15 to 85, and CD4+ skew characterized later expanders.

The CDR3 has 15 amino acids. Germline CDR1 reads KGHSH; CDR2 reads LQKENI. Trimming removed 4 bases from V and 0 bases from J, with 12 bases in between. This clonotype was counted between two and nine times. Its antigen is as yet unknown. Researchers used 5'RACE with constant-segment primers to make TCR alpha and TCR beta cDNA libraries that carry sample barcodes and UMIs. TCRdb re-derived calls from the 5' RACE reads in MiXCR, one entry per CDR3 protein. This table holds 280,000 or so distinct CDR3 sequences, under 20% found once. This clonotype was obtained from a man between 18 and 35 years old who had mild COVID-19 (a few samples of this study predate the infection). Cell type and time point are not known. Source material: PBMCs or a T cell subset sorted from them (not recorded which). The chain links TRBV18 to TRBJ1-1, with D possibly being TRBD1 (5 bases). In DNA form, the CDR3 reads TGTGCCAGCTCACGGGGAGGGACTCTGAACACTGAAGCTTTCTTT. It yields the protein CASSRGGTLNTEAFF.